This paragraph reports one T cell receptor (beta chain). Its antigen is as yet unknown. These data originate in a study of OX40 agonist ivuxolimab in advanced cancers. Notes on the study in general: Low normalized T-cell clonal expansion also characterized some of the nonresponders.

Here immunoSEQ multiplex PCR was the method, and the copy in TCRdb shows in-frame clones only, minus some. The sample lists almost 50,000 clones; under 90% were seen once. Germline CDR1 and CDR2: LNHDA and SQIVND (reference sequence). The CDR3 is 14 residues long. V lost 6 bases and J lost 6; bases outside the gene matches: 6. The origin of this receptor is an adult with an advanced solid tumor such as melanoma, head and neck, liver or kidney cancer. The rearrangement joins TRBV19 to TRBJ2-3; 10 bases agree with TRBD1. The sample in question was CD4+ or CD8+ T cells sorted from blood, obtained in a trial of the OX40 agonist ivuxolimab. The DNA for the CDR3 is TGTGCCAGTAGCCCGGGACAGGGGTACGATACGCAGTATTTT. Translated, it gives CASSPGQGYDTQYF. Variable domain in full (rest from reference TRBV19 and TRBJ2-3): DGGITQSPKYLFRKEGQNVTLSCEQNLNHDAMYWYRQDPGQGLRLIYYSQIVNDFQKGDIAEGYSVSREKKESFPLTVTSAQKNPTAFYLCASSPGQGYDTQYFGPGTRLTVL.